These T cell receptor beta chains were read from a single sample in a study of blood T cell repertoires in COVID-19. Repertoires were generated with immunoSEQ multiplex PCR, while TCRdb's copy carries only in-frame clones and drops some. The sample holds roughly 90,000 clones; about 80% are singletons and the top ten take approximately 15%. Sequencing used peripheral blood. The receptors shown here come from a human donor in a cohort sampled during active COVID-19. CDR3s leave out the opening cysteine and the closing phenylalanine or tryptophan. Each record gives: J gene, V gene, CDR3 length, CDR3 protein.

>TRBJ1-1|TRBV28|14
ASSLVMRIVNTEAF
>TRBJ2-1|TRBV28|13
ASSRLAGGSGEQF
>TRBJ2-3|TRBV7-8|13
ASSFLDRGGDTQY
>TRBJ1-6|TRBV12-3/TRBV12-4|11
ASRMTGDSPLH
>TRBJ2-5|TRBV20-1|13
SASGLAGIQETQY
>TRBJ2-2|TRBV9|14
ASSPSGSPNTGELF
>TRBJ1-5|TRBV3-1/TRBV3-2|13
ASSPLPGSNQPQH
>TRBJ1-2|TRBV6-5|10
ASRRGRGGYT
>TRBJ2-3|TRBV4-2|14
ASSQVLSGSRNTQY
>TRBJ2-3|TRBV7-9|13
ASSFRLTNTDTQY